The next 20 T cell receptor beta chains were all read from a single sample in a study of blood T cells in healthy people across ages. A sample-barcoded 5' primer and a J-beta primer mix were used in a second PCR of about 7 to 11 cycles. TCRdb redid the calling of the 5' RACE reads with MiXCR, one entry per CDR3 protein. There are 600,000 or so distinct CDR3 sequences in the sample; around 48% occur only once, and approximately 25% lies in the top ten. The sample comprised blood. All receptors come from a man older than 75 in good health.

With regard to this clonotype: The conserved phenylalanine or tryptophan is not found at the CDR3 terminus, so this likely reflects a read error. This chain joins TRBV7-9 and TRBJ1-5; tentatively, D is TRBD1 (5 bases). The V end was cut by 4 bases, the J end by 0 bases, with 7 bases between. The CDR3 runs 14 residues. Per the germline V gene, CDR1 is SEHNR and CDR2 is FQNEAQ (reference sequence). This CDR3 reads CASSSTVSNQPQHS. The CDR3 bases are TGTGCCAGCAGCTCGACAGTTAGCAATCAGCCCCAGCATTCT.

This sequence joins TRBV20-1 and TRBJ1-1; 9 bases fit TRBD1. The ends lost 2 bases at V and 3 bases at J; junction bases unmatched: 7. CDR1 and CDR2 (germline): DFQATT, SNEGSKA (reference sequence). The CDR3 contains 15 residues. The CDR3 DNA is TGCAGTGCTAGAAAGACAGGGGGAATCGACACTGAAGCTTTCTTT. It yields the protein CSARKTGGIDTEAFF.

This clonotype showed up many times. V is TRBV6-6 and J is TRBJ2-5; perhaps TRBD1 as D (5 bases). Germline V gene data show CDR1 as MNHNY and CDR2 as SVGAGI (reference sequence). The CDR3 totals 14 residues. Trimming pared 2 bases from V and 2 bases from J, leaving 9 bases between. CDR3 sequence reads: CASSYGQHQETQYF. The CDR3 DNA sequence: TGTGCCAGCAGTTACGGACAACATCAAGAGACCCAGTACTTC.

CDR3 residues: CSASRQDTDTQYF. CDR3 DNA sequence: TGCAGTGCTAGCCGGCAGGACACAGATACGCAGTATTTT. The V call is TRBV20-1, the J call TRBJ2-3; no firm D call. V lost 3 bases to trimming and J lost 2 bases, with 9 bases between them. Germline V lookup: CDR1 DFQATT, CDR2 SNEGSKA (reference sequence). This CDR3 is built from 13 residues.

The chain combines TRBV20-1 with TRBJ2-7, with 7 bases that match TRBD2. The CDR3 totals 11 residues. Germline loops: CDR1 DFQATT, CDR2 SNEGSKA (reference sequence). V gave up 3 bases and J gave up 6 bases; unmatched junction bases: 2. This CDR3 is CSASRGSEQYF. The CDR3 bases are TGCAGTGCTAGTCGCGGGAGCGAGCAGTACTTC.

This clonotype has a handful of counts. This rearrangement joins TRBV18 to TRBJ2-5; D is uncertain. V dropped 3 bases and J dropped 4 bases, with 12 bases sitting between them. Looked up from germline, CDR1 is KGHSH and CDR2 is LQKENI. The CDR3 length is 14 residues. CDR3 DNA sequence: TGTGCCAGCTCACCCGGTCGGTCGGGAGAGACCCAGTACTTC. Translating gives CASSPGRSGETQYF.

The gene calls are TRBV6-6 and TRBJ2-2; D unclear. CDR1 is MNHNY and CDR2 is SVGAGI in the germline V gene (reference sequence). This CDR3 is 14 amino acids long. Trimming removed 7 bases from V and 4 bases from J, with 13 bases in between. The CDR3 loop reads CASNNVAPTGELFF. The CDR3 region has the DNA TGTGCCAGCAACAACGTGGCCCCCACCGGGGAGCTGTTTTTT.

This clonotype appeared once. The CDR3 DNA sequence: TGCGCCAGCAGCCAAGAGGGAGTGGGGTCTGGGGCCAACGTCCTGACTTTC. Translating gives CASSQEGVGSGANVLTF. The chain has TRBV4-3 and TRBJ2-6, with D perhaps TRBD2 (5 bases). The germline V gene encodes CDR1 LGHNA and CDR2 YSLEER. The CDR3 spans 17 residues. V was trimmed by 0 bases and J by 1 base, leaving 10 bases between them.

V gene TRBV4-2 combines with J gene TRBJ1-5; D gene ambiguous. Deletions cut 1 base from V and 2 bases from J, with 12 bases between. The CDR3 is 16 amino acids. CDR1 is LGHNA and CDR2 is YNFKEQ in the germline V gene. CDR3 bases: TGTGCCAGCAGCCAAGTATGGGGTTACGGCAATCAGCCCCAGCATTTT. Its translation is CASSQVWGYGNQPQHF.

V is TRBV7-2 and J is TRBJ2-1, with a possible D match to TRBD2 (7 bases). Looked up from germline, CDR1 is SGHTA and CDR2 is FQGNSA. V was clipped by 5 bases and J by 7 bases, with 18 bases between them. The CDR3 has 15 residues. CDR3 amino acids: CASSPGASGRNEQFF. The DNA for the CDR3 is TGTGCCAGCAGCCCGGGGGCTAGCGGACGGAATGAGCAGTTCTTC.

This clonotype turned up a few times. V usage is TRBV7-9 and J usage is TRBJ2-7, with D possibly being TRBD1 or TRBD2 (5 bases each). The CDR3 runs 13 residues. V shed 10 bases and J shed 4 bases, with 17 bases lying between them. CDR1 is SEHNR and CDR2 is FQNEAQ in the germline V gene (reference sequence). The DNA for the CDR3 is TGTGCCACCGGGGCTGACGGGCCATACGAGCAGTACTTC. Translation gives CATGADGPYEQYF. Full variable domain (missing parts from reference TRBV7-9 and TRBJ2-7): DTGVSQNPRHKITKRGQNVTFRCDPISEHNRLYWYRQTLGQGPEFLTYFQNEAQLEKSRLLSDRFSAERPKGSFSTLEIQRTEQGDSAMYLCATGADGPYEQYFGPGTRLTVT.

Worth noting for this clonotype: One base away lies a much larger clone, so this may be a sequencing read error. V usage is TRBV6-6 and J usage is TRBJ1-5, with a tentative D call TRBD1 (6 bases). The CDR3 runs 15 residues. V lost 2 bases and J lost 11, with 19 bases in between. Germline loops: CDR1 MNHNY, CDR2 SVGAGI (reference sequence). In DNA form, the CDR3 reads TGTGCCAGCAGTTACGGGGGAGGGAACGGACAGTCCCAGCATTTT. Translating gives CASSYGGGNGQSQHF.

The chain's CDR3 is CSARVGPQPQHF. DNA of the CDR3: TGCAGTGCTAGAGTAGGACCTCAGCCCCAGCATTTT. The V and J genes are TRBV20-1 and TRBJ1-5, with D uncertain. The V end was cut by 1 base, the J end by 6 bases, with 7 bases between. The CDR3 is made up of 12 amino acids. CDR1 is DFQATT and CDR2 is SNEGSKA in the germline V gene (reference sequence).

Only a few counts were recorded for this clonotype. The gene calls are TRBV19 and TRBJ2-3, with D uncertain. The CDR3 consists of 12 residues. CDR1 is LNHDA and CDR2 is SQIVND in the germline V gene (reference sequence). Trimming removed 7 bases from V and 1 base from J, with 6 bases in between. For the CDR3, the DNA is TGTGCCAGTAAACGGGGCACAGATACGCAGTATTTT. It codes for CASKRGTDTQYF. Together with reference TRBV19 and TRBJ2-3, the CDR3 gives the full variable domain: DGGITQSPKYLFRKEGQNVTLSCEQNLNHDAMYWYRQDPGQGLRLIYYSQIVNDFQKGDIAEGYSVSREKKESFPLTVTSAQKNPTAFYLCASKRGTDTQYFGPGTRLTVL.

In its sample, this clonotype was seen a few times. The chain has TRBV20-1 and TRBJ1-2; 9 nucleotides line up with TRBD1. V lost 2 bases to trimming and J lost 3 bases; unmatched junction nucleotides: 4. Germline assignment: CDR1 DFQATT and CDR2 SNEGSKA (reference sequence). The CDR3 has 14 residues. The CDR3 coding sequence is TGCAGTGCTAGAATTGGGACAGGGTACTATGGCTACACCTTC. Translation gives CSARIGTGYYGYTF.

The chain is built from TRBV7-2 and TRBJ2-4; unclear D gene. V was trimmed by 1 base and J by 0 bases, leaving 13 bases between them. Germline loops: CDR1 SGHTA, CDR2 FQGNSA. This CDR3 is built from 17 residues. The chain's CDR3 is CASSLVGSPIAKNIQYF. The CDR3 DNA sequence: TGTGCCAGCAGCTTAGTGGGGTCGCCTATAGCCAAAAACATTCAGTACTTC.

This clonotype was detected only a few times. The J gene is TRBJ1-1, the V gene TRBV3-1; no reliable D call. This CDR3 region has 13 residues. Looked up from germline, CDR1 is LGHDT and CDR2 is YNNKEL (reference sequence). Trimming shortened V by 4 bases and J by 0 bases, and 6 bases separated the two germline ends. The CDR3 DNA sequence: TGTGCCAGCAGCCCGGAGGTGAACACTGAAGCTTTCTTT. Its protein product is CASSPEVNTEAFF. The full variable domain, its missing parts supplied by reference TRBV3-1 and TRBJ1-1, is DTAVSQTPKYLVTQMGNDKSIKCEQNLGHDTMYWYKQDSKKFLKIMFSYNNKELIINETVPNRFSPKSPDKAHLNLHINSLELGDSAVYFCASSPEVNTEAFFGQGTRLTVV.

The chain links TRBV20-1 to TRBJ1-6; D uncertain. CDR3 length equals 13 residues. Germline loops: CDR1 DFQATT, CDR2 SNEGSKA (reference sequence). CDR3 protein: CSVGRRYNSPLHF. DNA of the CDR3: TGCAGCGTAGGACGGAGGTATAATTCACCCCTCCACTTT.

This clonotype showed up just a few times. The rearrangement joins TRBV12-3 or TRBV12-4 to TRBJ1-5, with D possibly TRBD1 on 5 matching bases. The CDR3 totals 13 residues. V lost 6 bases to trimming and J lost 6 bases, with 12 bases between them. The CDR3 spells CASSPPGLQPQHF. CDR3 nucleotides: TGTGCCAGCAGCCCCCCAGGGCTTCAGCCCCAGCATTTT.

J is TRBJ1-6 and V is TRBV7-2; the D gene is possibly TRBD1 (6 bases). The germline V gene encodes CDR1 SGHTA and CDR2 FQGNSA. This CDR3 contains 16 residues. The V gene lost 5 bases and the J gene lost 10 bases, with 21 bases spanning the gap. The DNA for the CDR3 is TGTGCCAGCAGCGAAGACAGGATTAGAGTCTCGTCACCCCTCCACTTT. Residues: CASSEDRIRVSSPLHF.